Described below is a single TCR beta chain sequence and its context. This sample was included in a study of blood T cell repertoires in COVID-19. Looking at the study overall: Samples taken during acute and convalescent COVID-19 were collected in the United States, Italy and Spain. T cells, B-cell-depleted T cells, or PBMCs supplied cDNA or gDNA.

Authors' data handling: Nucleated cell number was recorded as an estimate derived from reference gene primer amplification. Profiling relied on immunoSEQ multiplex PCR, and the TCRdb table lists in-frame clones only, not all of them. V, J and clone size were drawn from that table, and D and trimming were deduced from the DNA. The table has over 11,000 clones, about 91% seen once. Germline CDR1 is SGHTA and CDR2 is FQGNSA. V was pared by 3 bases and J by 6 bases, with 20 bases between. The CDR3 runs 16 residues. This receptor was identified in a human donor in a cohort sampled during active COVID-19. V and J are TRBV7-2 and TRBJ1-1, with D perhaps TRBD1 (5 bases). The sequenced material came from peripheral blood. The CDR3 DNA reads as TGTGCCAGCAGCTTTTTCTTTACGGGGGGTGTCTCTGAAGCTTTCTTT. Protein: CASSFFFTGGVSEAFF.